This T cell receptor beta chain derives from a study of blood T cell repertoires in COVID-19. At the level of the study: COVID-19 samples collected from the United States, Italy and Spain covered acute and convalescent phases. From T cells, B-cell-depleted T cells, or PBMCs came the material, which was cDNA or gDNA.

In the study's own analysis: For nucleated cells, counts were estimated from reference gene primer amplification. Only in-frame clones appear in the TCRdb table, and some are missing; sequencing was by immunoSEQ multiplex PCR. Clone size and the V and J calls come from that table; the DNA yielded D and trimming. The table records around 300,000 clones, approximately 85% of them present only once. V was shortened by 5 bases and J by 4 bases, with 17 bases between the two germline ends. This CDR3 contains 15 residues. Germline CDR1 reads SGHAT; CDR2 reads FQDESV (reference sequence). The sample comprised peripheral blood. The origin of this receptor is a human donor in a cohort sampled during active COVID-19. The chain carries TRBV11-1 and TRBJ1-1; D might be TRBD1 (5 bases). CDR3 amino acids: CASSPMAGMGTEAFF. CDR3 nucleotides: TGTGCCAGCAGCCCTATGGCAGGGATGGGCACTGAAGCTTTCTTT.